These T cell receptor beta chains were read from a single sample in a study of cytomegalovirus exposure and HLA in healthy donors. Measured with immunoSEQ multiplex PCR; TCRdb has only the in-frame clones, and not every one. Of 65,000 to 90,000 clones listed, more than 65% are singletons. Sequencing used PBMCs. The receptors shown here come from a woman aged 40 to 50 in good health and CMV-seropositive. Each CDR3 is given with its conserved first and last residue. The D gene is left open where the match is weak. The size of a clone is reported for some rows only, either as once, few or many, or as a class for expanded clones.

d_gene	abundance	v_gene	j_gene	CDR3nt	CDR3aa
NA	NA	TRBV7-9	TRBJ1-1	TGTGCCAGCAGCAGAGGAGACAGTTGGAACACTGAAGCTTTCTTT	CASSRGDSWNTEAFF
NA	NA	TRBV5-1	TRBJ2-1	TGCGCCAGCAGCTTGCGGGGAGTTTCAAATGAGCAGTTCTTC	CASSLRGVSNEQFF
TRBD2	NA	TRBV9	TRBJ2-1	TGTGCCAGCAGCGTAGAACTAGCGCGGAGAAATGAGCAGTTCTTC	CASSVELARRNEQFF
NA	NA	TRBV4-3	TRBJ2-3	TGCGCCAGCAGCCAAGATCACAGGGGGGGACAGAGGGCGGATACGCAGTATTTT	CASSQDHRGGQRADTQYF
TRBD2	few	TRBV6-1	TRBJ2-1	TGTGCCAGCAGTCCGACTAGCGGGGGGTACAATGAGCAGTTCTTC	CASSPTSGGYNEQFF
NA	NA	TRBV6-5	TRBJ1-1	TGTGCCAGCGACCCCGGGGGGGCGGTCTCTGAAGCTTTCTTT	CASDPGGAVSEAFF
NA	NA	TRBV30	TRBJ2-7	TGTGCCTGGAGTCTCGGGATCCTACGCTACGAGCAGTACTTC	CAWSLGILRYEQYF
NA	NA	TRBV30	TRBJ1-6	TGTGCCTGGAGTGTAACAGGGAGTAATTCACCCCTCCACTTT	CAWSVTGSNSPLHF
NA	few	TRBV13	TRBJ2-7	TGTGCCAGCAGCTTTGGCAGGGCTTCCTACGAGCAGTACTTC	CASSFGRASYEQYF
TRBD1	NA	TRBV18	TRBJ2-1	TGTGCCAGCTCAATTAACCGGGACAGGCCTCGGGGCGACAATGAGCAGTTCTTC	CASSINRDRPRGDNEQFF
NA	NA	TRBV14	TRBJ1-4	TGTGCCAGCAGCCAATCTCGGCGGTTTAACTTCAATGAAAAACTGTTTTTT	CASSQSRRFNFNEKLFF
NA	few	TRBV21-1	TRBJ1-5	TGTGCCAGCAGCAAAGGTACAGGACAGGGTGGAAATCAGCCCCAGCATTTT	CASSKGTGQGGNQPQHF
NA	NA	TRBV28	TRBJ1-1	TGTGCCAGCAGTTTACCCCTAGAGATTGAAGCTTTCTTT	CASSLPLEIEAFF
TRBD1	few	TRBV6-1	TRBJ2-7	TGTGCCAGCAGTGAGGAAGGACAGGGGGTCGACGAGCAGTACTTC	CASSEEGQGVDEQYF
NA	NA	TRBV21-1	TRBJ1-2	TGTGCCAGCAGCATAGGGGACAGGGATGACTATGGCTACACCTTC	CASSIGDRDDYGYTF
NA	few	TRBV27	TRBJ2-7	TGTGCCAGCAGTTTCGGGAAGGTTACCTACGAGCAGTACTTC	CASSFGKVTYEQYF
TRBD1	few	TRBV7-3	TRBJ2-2	TGTGCCAGCAGCTTCACAGGGGCCCCGAACACCGGGGAGCTGTTTTTT	CASSFTGAPNTGELFF
NA	once	TRBV27	TRBJ2-2	TGTGCCAGCAGTTTTTCAATAGGAGAAGTGGACGGGGAGCTGTTTTTT	CASSFSIGEVDGELFF
NA	NA	TRBV27	TRBJ1-5	TGTGCCAGCAGCGACAGAGACAATCAGCCCCAGCATTTT	CASSDRDNQPQHF
NA	NA	TRBV30	TRBJ1-5	TGTGCCTGGAATTTACAGGGTGGGTATAGCAATCAGCCCCAGCATTTT	CAWNLQGGYSNQPQHF
TRBD1	NA	TRBV7-8	TRBJ1-5	TGTGCCAGCAGCTTAGGAAGACAGGGGGGTTATCAGCCCCAGCATTTT	CASSLGRQGGYQPQHF
TRBD1	NA	TRBV4-2	TRBJ1-5	TGTGCCAGCAGCCAAGGGAGTGGGACAGGGGAGAGTAACCAGCATTTT	CASSQGSGTGESNQHF
NA	NA	TRBV4-1	TRBJ1-5	TGCGCCAGCAGCCCAGGCCGACAGGTTAGCAATCAGCCCCAGCATTTT	CASSPGRQVSNQPQHF
NA	NA	TRBV4-1	TRBJ2-7	TGCGCCAGCAGCCAAGCAGGGGGTCGGGGGCACGAGCAGTACTTC	CASSQAGGRGHEQYF
NA	NA	TRBV4-3	TRBJ1-1	TGCGCCAGCAGCCAAGATCGGGGAGGGGGTCCCACTGAAGCTTTCTTT	CASSQDRGGGPTEAFF
TRBD1	few	TRBV6-1	TRBJ1-1	TGTGCCAGCAGTAACGACAGGGCGGACACTGAAGCTTTCTTT	CASSNDRADTEAFF
NA	NA	TRBV29-1	TRBJ2-6	TGCAGCGTGGCGGGAGGGGCCAACGTCCTGACTTTC	CSVAGGANVLTF
NA	few	TRBV6-5	TRBJ2-1	TGTGCCAGCAGTTACGTTGGGGGGTTTGGGGATGAGCAGTTCTTC	CASSYVGGFGDEQFF
NA	NA	TRBV5-1	TRBJ2-5	TGCGCCAGCAGCTTGGCCGGAGAGACCCAGTACTTC	CASSLAGETQYF
TRBD1	NA	TRBV29-1	TRBJ1-5	TGCAGCGTACAGGGGGCGGGGAATCAGCCCCAGCATTTT	CSVQGAGNQPQHF
TRBD2	NA	TRBV10-3	TRBJ2-1	TGTGCCATCAGTGAGTCACTAGCGGCCAATGAGCAGTTCTTC	CAISESLAANEQFF
NA	once	TRBV7-3	TRBJ2-5	TGTGCCAGCAGCTCCGGACTATCCGAGGAGACCCAGTACTTC	CASSSGLSEETQYF
NA	few	TRBV6-5	TRBJ2-2	TGTGCCAGCAGAGTTTACACCAACACCGGGGAGCTGTTTTTT	CASRVYTNTGELFF
TRBD1	NA	TRBV5-1	TRBJ2-3	TGCGCCAGCAGCTTCGACAGGGCTAGCACAGATACGCAGTATTTT	CASSFDRASTDTQYF
NA	few	TRBV7-2	TRBJ2-1	TGTGCCAGCGCCTTAATAGCGCCCTACAATGAGCAGTTCTTC	CASALIAPYNEQFF
NA	NA	TRBV7-2	TRBJ1-1	TGTGCCAGCAGCTTATCACAGGGTTTGACTGAAGCTTTCTTT	CASSLSQGLTEAFF